This TCR beta chain was identified in a study of cytomegalovirus exposure and HLA in healthy donors. V lost 4 bases, J lost 0 bases, and 16 bases lay in between. This CDR3 comprises 16 residues. The germline gives CDR1 SQVTM, CDR2 ANQGSEA. Study findings and constraints: In most subjects, TCR beta sequences reportedly gave accurate predictions of HLA-A and HLA-B alleles. Productive status was seen about 90% or about 30% of the time for most TCR beta V segments in an earlier analysis. Within a later analysis, the majority of CMV-associated TCR beta chains appeared HLA-restricted. When analyzed later, the rates of TCR association showed variation by HLA locus, with DRB1 the most and HLA-C the fewest.

The PCR ran on 60 Vbeta and 13 Jbeta primers. Profiling relied on immunoSEQ multiplex PCR, and the TCRdb table lists in-frame clones only, not all of them. This table holds around 37,000 clones, approximately 84% found once. In its sample, this clone was seen once. Its antigen is as yet unknown. The material sequenced was PBMCs. V gene TRBV29-1 combines with J gene TRBJ2-1, with D perhaps matching TRBD2 (6 bases). The sequence was collected from a man aged 50-59 years in good health and CMV-seronegative. The CDR3 coding sequence is TGCAGCGTTGCCGGGACTGGCGGGCGCTCCTACAATGAGCAGTTCTTC. Its protein product is CSVAGTGGRSYNEQFF.